One and the same sample provided the 16 T cell receptor beta chains below, sequenced in a study of blood T cell repertoires in COVID-19. Produced via immunoSEQ multiplex PCR; TCRdb's table is partial and in-frame only. The sample lists more than 90,000 clones, around 90% occurring once. Sequencing used peripheral blood. These receptors were collected from a woman aged 55-69 years with COVID-19, enrolled during active disease.

V gene TRBV27 combines with J gene TRBJ1-6, with TRBD1 identical over 7 bases. Trimming removed 5 bases from V and 7 bases from J; junction bases left unmatched: 5. The germline V gene has CDR1 MNHEY and CDR2 SMNVEV (reference sequence). This CDR3 has 14 amino acids. In DNA, the CDR3 is TGTGCCAGCAGTGTCGACAGGGACAATTCACCCCTCCACTTT. This translates into CASSVDRDNSPLHF.

The rearrangement uses TRBV7-9 and TRBJ1-2, with D maybe TRBD1 (6 bases). Between the trimmed V and J ends, which lost 8 bases and 0 bases, there was a span of 16 bases. This CDR3 is built from 15 residues. Germline CDR1 and CDR2: SEHNR and FQNEAQ (reference sequence). CDR3 nucleotide sequence: TGTGCCAGCGGAGTACAGGGACGGGCTAACTATGGCTACACCTTC. Amino acids: CASGVQGRANYGYTF.

This clone was observed a handful of times. The chain is built from TRBV7-9 and TRBJ1-6; the match to TRBD1 covers 7 bases. V gave up 5 bases and J gave up 9 bases; unmatched junction bases: 1. Germline assignment: CDR1 SEHNR and CDR2 FQNEAQ (reference sequence). This CDR3 is 12 amino acids long. The DNA of the CDR3 is TGTGCCAGCAGCCGGGACAGTTCACCCCTCCACTTT. It codes for CASSRDSSPLHF.

The V and J genes are TRBV7-2 and TRBJ1-2, with TRBD1 identical over 7 bases. V lost 0 bases to trimming and J lost 2 bases; unmatched junction nucleotides: 3. Germline values: CDR1 SGHTA, CDR2 FQGNSA. The CDR3 runs to 15 residues. The DNA for the CDR3 is TGTGCCAGCAGCTTAGCAGGGGGCGCCAACTATGGCTACACCTTC. This sequence encodes CASSLAGGANYGYTF.

This chain joins TRBV9 and TRBJ1-2, with a possible D match to TRBD1 (6 bases). Germline V CDR1 and CDR2: SGDLS, YYNGEE. The CDR3 loop spans 14 amino acids. V dropped 0 bases and J dropped 4 bases, with 10 bases sitting between them. This chain's CDR3 is CASSVEGQGYGYTF. CDR3 coding DNA: TGTGCCAGCAGCGTAGAGGGACAAGGCTATGGCTACACCTTC. The whole variable domain, remainder taken from reference TRBV9 and TRBJ1-2, is DSGVTQTPKHLITATGQRVTLRCSPRSGDLSVYWYQQSLDQGLQFLIQYYNGEERAKGNILERFSAQQFPDLHSELNLSSLELGDSALYFCASSVEGQGYGYTFGSGTRLTVV.

Written as DNA, the CDR3 is TGTGCCAGCAACCTCGGGGGTTACACTGAAGCTTTCTTT. It encodes CASNLGGYTEAFF. The genes are TRBV6-5 and TRBJ1-1; the D gene is possibly TRBD1 (5 bases). The V end lost 7 bases, the J end lost 3 bases, and 12 bases lay between the germline ends. Germline V lookup: CDR1 MNHEY, CDR2 SVGAGI. CDR3 length: 13 residues.

The J gene is TRBJ1-3, the V gene TRBV6-2 or TRBV6-3; 7 nucleotides align to TRBD1. Looked up from germline, CDR1 is MNHEY and CDR2 is SVGEGT. V was clipped by 6 bases and J by 0 bases; unmatched bases: 5. The CDR3 has 15 amino acids. The CDR3 DNA sequence: TGTGCCAGCAGCCGAGGGGGCCCCTCTGGAAACACCATATATTTT. This translates into CASSRGGPSGNTIYF.

The chain carries TRBV19 and TRBJ2-5; 9 bases are shared with TRBD1. CDR1 and CDR2 (germline): LNHDA, SQIVND (reference sequence). Trimming cost V 5 bases and J 2 bases; bases outside gene matches: 6. The CDR3 contains 15 residues. The CDR3 DNA sequence: TGTGCCAGTAGTGGGACAGGGCTACCTCAAGAGACCCAGTACTTC. This translates into CASSGTGLPQETQYF.

This clone was found once. The V and J genes are TRBV29-1 and TRBJ2-7; 12 positions agree with TRBD2. The ends lost 7 bases at V and 0 bases at J; junction bases unmatched: 7. The CDR3 runs to 15 residues. CDR1 and CDR2 from the germline V gene are SQVTM and ANQGSEA. The CDR3 protein is CSATTSGGTSYEQYF. The CDR3 bases are TGCAGCGCAACGACTAGCGGGGGAACCTCCTACGAGCAGTACTTC.

The V and J genes are TRBV12-3 or TRBV12-4 and TRBJ1-3; D is unclear. Trimming removed 3 bases from V and 4 bases from J, with 4 bases in between. CDR3 length: 12 residues. This CDR3 is CASSFIGNTIYF. As DNA, the CDR3 is TGTGCCAGCAGTTTTATCGGAAACACCATATATTTT.

The chain couples TRBV2 to TRBJ1-4; D gene uncertain. V lost 3 bases and J 0 bases, leaving 8 bases between the germline ends. Germline CDR1 SNHLY, CDR2 FYNNEI. This CDR3 region has 15 residues. CDR3 nucleotide sequence: TGTGCCAGCAGTGACGAACAAACAACTAATGAAAAACTGTTTTTT. The encoded protein is CASSDEQTTNEKLFF.

The chain uses TRBV7-8 and TRBJ1-1; 8 nucleotides line up with TRBD1. There are 12 residues in the CDR3. Germline loops: CDR1 SGHVS, CDR2 FQNEAQ. The trim removed 5 bases at V and 8 bases at J, leaving 4 bases unmatched. DNA for the CDR3: TGTGCCAGCAGCCGAGACAGGGGCGAAGCTTTCTTT. Amino acids: CASSRDRGEAFF.

This chain connects TRBV4-1 to TRBJ2-1; TRBD2 agrees at 10 bases. This CDR3 has 16 residues. CDR1 is MGHRA and CDR2 is YSYEKL in the germline V gene. V lost 1 base, J lost 4 bases, and 4 bases stayed unmatched. This CDR3 is CASSQAETSGYNEQFF. The DNA for the CDR3 is TGCGCCAGCAGCCAAGCGGAGACTAGCGGGTACAATGAGCAGTTCTTC.

The rearrangement links TRBV19 to TRBJ2-6; D may be TRBD2 (6 bases). Deletions cut 7 bases from V and 1 base from J, with 20 bases between. Germline CDR1 and CDR2: LNHDA and SQIVND (reference sequence). This CDR3 is 18 amino acids long. This CDR3 reads CASIGRPRDFSGANVLTF. The CDR3 DNA is TGTGCCAGTATTGGGAGGCCGCGCGATTTTTCTGGGGCCAACGTCCTGACTTTC. The full variable domain, completed using reference TRBV19 and TRBJ2-6, is DGGITQSPKYLFRKEGQNVTLSCEQNLNHDAMYWYRQDPGQGLRLIYYSQIVNDFQKGDIAEGYSVSREKKESFPLTVTSAQKNPTAFYLCASIGRPRDFSGANVLTFGAGSRLTVL.

The rearrangement uses TRBV5-6 and TRBJ1-2; 12 positions agree with TRBD1. The length of the CDR3 is 14 residues. CDR1 is SGHDT, CDR2 YYEEEE, per germline. Losses at the gene ends were 3 bases for V and 8 bases for J; bases not matched to a gene: 5. CDR3 nucleotide sequence: TGTGCCAGCAGCTCCCCGGGACAGGGGGCCGGCTACACCTTC. It yields the protein CASSSPGQGAGYTF.

V and J are TRBV19 and TRBJ1-5, with TRBD1 identical over 10 bases. This CDR3 spans 16 amino acids. V trimming: 10 bases; J trimming: 4 bases; junction bases outside the gene matches: 13. Per the germline V gene, CDR1 is LNHDA and CDR2 is SQIVND (reference sequence). The DNA of the CDR3 is TGTGCCACCAGTAAGGGGACAGGGGCGGGGAATCAGCCCCAGCATTTT. Encoded protein: CATSKGTGAGNQPQHF.